The 27 T cell receptor beta chains listed next were all sequenced from one sample in a study of cytomegalovirus exposure and HLA in healthy donors. TCRdb keeps only in-frame clones here, not all; method: immunoSEQ multiplex PCR. The sample lists around 150,000 clones; approximately 84% were seen once. The sample consisted of PBMCs. The receptors were gathered from a man aged 25-45 years in good health and CMV-seropositive.

This chain joins TRBV5-1 and TRBJ1-5; TRBD1 matches at 7 bases. The CDR3 totals 13 residues. The germline V gene has CDR1 SGHRS and CDR2 YFSETQ. The V and J ends lost 4 bases and 6 bases, in that order; junction bases with no gene match: 4. The CDR3: CASSRQGGQPQHF. Written as DNA, the CDR3 is TGCGCCAGCAGCCGACAGGGAGGTCAGCCCCAGCATTTT.

V is TRBV7-9 and J is TRBJ1-1; the D gene is possibly TRBD1 (6 bases). This CDR3 contains 11 residues. V was trimmed by 2 bases and J by 11 bases, leaving 9 bases between them. CDR1 and CDR2 (germline): SEHNR, FQNEAQ (reference sequence). The CDR3 here is CASSLQGKAFF. Here the CDR3 DNA reads TGTGCCAGCAGCTTACAGGGGAAGGCTTTCTTT.

This chain links TRBV7-7 with TRBJ2-5, with TRBD1 matching 7 bases. V dropped 5 bases and J dropped 4; count of bases not matched to a gene: 4. This CDR3 is 13 amino acids long. CDR1 and CDR2 from the germline V gene are SSHAT and FNYEAQ (reference sequence). CDR3 sequence reads: CASSRQGPETQYF. DNA for the CDR3: TGTGCCAGCAGCCGACAGGGACCAGAGACCCAGTACTTC.

The count of this clone is one. The V and J genes are TRBV4-3 and TRBJ2-2, with D tentatively TRBD2 (5 bases). The CDR3 is 15 amino acids. Germline CDR1 and CDR2: LGHNA and YSLEER. The ends were cut back, 6 bases at V and 0 bases at J, with 11 bases in the middle. CDR3 loop: CASSIGITNTGELFF. The CDR3 DNA sequence: TGCGCCAGCAGTATCGGGATCACGAACACCGGGGAGCTGTTTTTT.

The V call is TRBV2, the J call TRBJ1-1; tentative D call: TRBD1 (5 bases). Trimming took off 3 bases at V and 3 bases at J, with 14 bases between the two ends. The CDR3 has 15 amino acids. Germline-derived CDR1 and CDR2 are SNHLY and FYNNEI. The CDR3 DNA is TGTGCCAGCAGTGAGAGAAGGCAGGGATACACTGAAGCTTTCTTT. It codes for CASSERRQGYTEAFF.

The chain is built from TRBV25-1 and TRBJ2-2; 11 bases are a match to TRBD1. Germline assignment: CDR1 MGHDK and CDR2 SYGVNS. V dropped 3 bases and J dropped 2; count of bases not matched to a gene: 2. This CDR3 comprises 16 residues. The CDR3 DNA reads TGTGCCAGCAGTGACCGGACAGGGGGCAACACCGGGGAGCTGTTTTTT. Translation gives CASSDRTGGNTGELFF.

This chain uses TRBV5-1 with TRBJ2-3, with 7 bases lining up with TRBD1. The germline V gene has CDR1 SGHRS and CDR2 YFSETQ. This CDR3 contains 14 residues. V gave up 5 bases and J gave up 6 bases; unmatched junction bases: 9. The CDR3 loop reads CASRLYDRVDTQYF. For the CDR3, the DNA is TGCGCCAGCAGATTATATGACAGGGTCGATACGCAGTATTTT.

V is TRBV12-5 and J is TRBJ2-1; D gene uncertain. Germline V gene sequence: CDR1 LGHNT, CDR2 FRNRAP. There are 14 residues in the CDR3. Deletions cut 1 base from V and 6 bases from J, with 10 bases between. The CDR3 sequence is CASGLGAPTNEQFF. The CDR3 nucleotides read TGTGCTAGTGGTTTGGGGGCCCCCACCAATGAGCAGTTCTTC.

The gene calls are TRBV9 and TRBJ1-2, with a possible D match to TRBD1 (5 bases). CDR1 is SGDLS, CDR2 YYNGEE, per germline. The V end was cut by 0 bases, the J end by 3 bases, with 12 bases between. The CDR3 covers 15 residues. CDR3 nucleotides: TGTGCCAGCAGCGTAGAGGGCAGGGTTGACTATGGCTACACCTTC. The encoded protein is CASSVEGRVDYGYTF.

The genes are TRBV2 and TRBJ2-5; 10 nucleotides match TRBD1. Per germline, CDR1 SNHLY and CDR2 FYNNEI. The CDR3 length is 15 residues. J lost 4 bases, V lost 3 bases, and 5 bases had no gene match. The CDR3 DNA follows: TGTGCCAGCAGTGATCGACAGGGGGCCAGAGAGACCCAGTACTTC. Amino acids: CASSDRQGARETQYF.

This chain links TRBV6-5 with TRBJ2-7; TRBD1 matches at 9 bases. Per germline, CDR1 MNHEY and CDR2 SVGAGI. Germline trimming cut 0 bases from V and 2 bases from J; bases unmatched to any gene: 5. The CDR3 consists of 16 residues. The chain's CDR3 is CASSYSTGQGTYEQYF. The CDR3 region has the DNA TGTGCCAGCAGTTACTCGACAGGACAGGGGACCTACGAGCAGTACTTC.

The chain couples TRBV2 to TRBJ1-5, with D perhaps matching TRBD1 (6 bases). Trimming removed 2 bases from V and 6 bases from J, with 17 bases in between. Germline CDR1 reads SNHLY; CDR2 reads FYNNEI. This CDR3 contains 16 residues. DNA for the CDR3: TGTGCCAGCAGTGAAAACGGGAGGGGGGGGTCTCAGCCCCAGCATTTT. It translates to CASSENGRGGSQPQHF.

The chain couples TRBV6-5 to TRBJ1-2, with D unresolved. Germline values: CDR1 MNHEY, CDR2 SVGAGI. The CDR3 length is 13 residues. Trimming pared 0 bases from V and 8 bases from J, leaving 10 bases between. CDR3 in DNA: TGTGCCAGCAGTTACTCGAGGTCTAAGGGCTACACCTTC. This codes for CASSYSRSKGYTF.

This rearrangement joins TRBV19 to TRBJ2-7, with 7 bases fitting TRBD1. V shed 4 bases, J shed 4 bases, and the junction held 10 bases outside the gene matches. Germline V gene lookup returns CDR1 LNHDA and CDR2 SQIVND (reference sequence). The CDR3 consists of 15 residues. Written as DNA, the CDR3 is TGTGCCAGTAGTACCCGGGACAGCTTGTCTTACGAGCAGTACTTC. Translating gives CASSTRDSLSYEQYF.

The chain links TRBV7-2 to TRBJ2-2; the match to TRBD2 covers 13 bases. This CDR3 is built from 19 residues. Germline lookup yields CDR1 SGHTA and CDR2 FQGNSA. Trimming removed 5 bases from V and 4 bases from J; junction bases left unmatched: 13. This CDR3 is CASSHKTGLAGRGTGELFF. The DNA for the CDR3 is TGTGCCAGCAGCCACAAGACGGGACTAGCGGGAAGAGGCACCGGGGAGCTGTTTTTT.

The chain is built from TRBV2 and TRBJ1-2; 8 nucleotides match TRBD1. The CDR3 contains 14 residues. V shed 7 bases, J shed 5 bases, and the junction held 9 bases outside the gene matches. Germline CDR1 reads SNHLY; CDR2 reads FYNNEI. CDR3 residues: CASNPTGVFYGYTF. The CDR3 region has the DNA TGTGCCAGCAACCCGACAGGGGTGTTTTATGGCTACACCTTC.

V usage is TRBV2 and J usage is TRBJ2-5; 7 bases match TRBD2. The CDR3 is 13 residues long. Germline CDR1 SNHLY, CDR2 FYNNEI. Trimming at V came to 10 bases and at J to 1 base, leaving 6 bases not matched to a gene. The CDR3 reads CATMGGTQETQYF. CDR3 nucleotide sequence: TGTGCCACCATGGGAGGGACCCAAGAGACCCAGTACTTC.

V gene TRBV18 combines with J gene TRBJ2-6; no firm D call. Trimming shortened V by 5 bases and J by 0 bases, and 8 bases separated the two germline ends. The CDR3 loop spans 15 amino acids. CDR1 is KGHSH and CDR2 is LQKENI in the germline V gene. CDR3 in DNA: TGTGCCAGCTCAGGCTCAAGCTCTGGGGCCAACGTCCTGACTTTC. Its protein product is CASSGSSSGANVLTF.

The chain uses TRBV4-3 and TRBJ2-5; no clear D. The CDR3 extends over 13 amino acids. Germline V CDR1 and CDR2: LGHNA, YSLEER. Trimming stripped 2 bases from V and 1 base from J, with 5 bases between. CDR3 protein: CASSQNSQETQYF. CDR3 DNA sequence: TGCGCCAGCAGCCAAAACAGCCAAGAGACCCAGTACTTC.

This clone is a singleton in its sample. The chain is built from TRBV18 and TRBJ2-3; 8 positions match TRBD1. This CDR3 region has 18 residues. V lost 1 base, J lost 3 bases, and 12 bases stayed unmatched. The germline CDR1 and CDR2 sequences are KGHSH and LQKENI. CDR3 nucleotide sequence: TGTGCCAGCTCACCACAGGACAGGGTCGGGATCGGAACAGATACGCAGTATTTT. Encoded protein: CASSPQDRVGIGTDTQYF.

The V and J genes are TRBV6-1 and TRBJ1-6, with TRBD1 matching over 7 bases. CDR3 size: 14 residues. Per the germline V gene, CDR1 is MNHNS and CDR2 is SASEGT. V was pared by 6 bases and J by 14 bases, with 13 bases of the junction left unmatched. CDR3 protein: CASRPQGGLSALHF. Here the CDR3 DNA reads TGTGCCAGCAGGCCTCAGGGGGGATTATCGGCCCTCCACTTT.

The chain couples TRBV9 to TRBJ2-7; 11 bases line up with TRBD2. This CDR3 has 18 residues. Germline lookup yields CDR1 SGDLS and CDR2 YYNGEE. After removal of 0 bases from V and 2 bases from J, the junction contained 10 bases not matched to a gene. CDR3 region: CASSVGGLAGGLTYEQYF. CDR3 bases: TGTGCCAGCAGCGTAGGGGGGCTAGCGGGGGGTCTCACCTACGAGCAGTACTTC.

V is TRBV7-3 and J is TRBJ2-1, with 7 bases identical to TRBD2. Germline V gives CDR1 SGHTA, CDR2 FQGTGA. V shed 5 bases, J shed 3 bases, and the junction held 7 bases outside the gene matches. This CDR3 is 15 amino acids long. CDR3 protein: CASSPPPGGYNEQFF. The CDR3 DNA follows: TGTGCCAGCAGCCCTCCTCCGGGAGGCTACAATGAGCAGTTCTTC.

The chain combines TRBV18 with TRBJ2-7, with unresolved D. The ends were cut back, 2 bases at V and 0 bases at J, with 11 bases in the middle. CDR1 and CDR2 (germline): KGHSH, LQKENI. The CDR3 runs to 15 residues. CDR3 amino acids: CASSPNGPGSYEQYF. CDR3 in DNA: TGTGCCAGCTCACCAAATGGCCCAGGCTCCTACGAGCAGTACTTC.

J is TRBJ2-3 and V is TRBV6-5; 9 nucleotides agree with TRBD1. The CDR3 is made up of 15 amino acids. The J segment lost 2 bases and the V segment lost 5 bases, leaving 5 bases of the junction unmatched. CDR1 is MNHEY, CDR2 SVGAGI, per germline. The CDR3 sequence: CASSGTGRNTDTQYF. The CDR3 DNA reads as TGTGCCAGCAGTGGGACAGGGCGGAACACAGATACGCAGTATTTT.

The V gene is TRBV4-2, the J gene TRBJ1-2; D gene uncertain. There are 18 residues in the CDR3. Trimming removed 0 bases from V and 0 bases from J, with 17 bases in between. CDR1 and CDR2 (germline): LGHNA, YNFKEQ. CDR3 nucleotide sequence: TGTGCCAGCAGCCAAGATCCGGAGGGCTTCAATACTAACTATGGCTACACCTTC. It yields the protein CASSQDPEGFNTNYGYTF.

The chain uses TRBV4-3 and TRBJ2-3; a weak D match, TRBD1 (5 bases). The CDR3 is made up of 16 amino acids. Looked up from germline, CDR1 is LGHNA and CDR2 is YSLEER. The germline V and J ends were trimmed by 1 base and 1 base, with 12 bases remaining between them. The DNA of the CDR3 is TGCGCCAGCAGCCAAGGGGGATTACAGGGCACAGATACGCAGTATTTT. It yields the protein CASSQGGLQGTDTQYF.